This entry lists 27 T cell receptor beta chains sequenced from one sample in a study of tumor and adjacent non-tumor tissue in lung cancer. The template was RNA from unsorted bulk tissue. Three rounds of nested PCR, following a modified ARM-PCR protocol, produced the TCRbeta library. TCRdb processed the multiplex PCR reads anew with MiXCR; each CDR3 protein has one entry. The table records 100,000 to 150,000 distinct CDR3 sequences, 66% of them present only once. The sample was lung tumor tissue. The receptors were gathered from a man aged 30-40 years with non-small cell lung cancer.

With regard to this clonotype: Relative to the germline gene, one junction end is altered; a read error may explain this. The CDR3 region has the DNA TGCAGCTTATGGGACGGCCAAGAGACCCAATACTTC. It is translated as CSLWDGQETQYF. The chain uses TRBV29-1 and TRBJ2-5, with D tentatively TRBD1 or TRBD2 (5 bases each). Germline V gene data show CDR1 as SQVTM and CDR2 as ANQGSEA. The CDR3 spans 12 residues.

With respect to this clonotype: This may stem from a read error, because a much larger clone lies one nucleotide away. The DNA for the CDR3 is TGTGCCAGCAGCGTTTTACTAGCGGCCCCCTACAATGGGCAGTTCTTC. This gives the protein CASSVLLAAPYNGQFF. The chain has TRBV5-6 and TRBJ2-1; 8 nucleotides match TRBD2. CDR1 and CDR2 (germline): SGHDT, YYEEEE. The CDR3 loop spans 16 amino acids. Variable domain in full (rest from reference TRBV5-6 and TRBJ2-1): DAGVTQSPTHLIKTRGQQVTLRCSPKSGHDTVSWYQQALGQGPQFIFQYYEEEERQRGNFPDRFSGHQFPNYSSELNVNALLLGDSALYLCASSVLLAAPYNGQFFGPGTRLTVL.

Regarding this clonotype: This clone may be a read error of a much larger clone one base away. The chain is built from TRBV4-1 and TRBJ2-1; D perhaps matches TRBD2 (6 bases). In germline, CDR1 is MGHRA, CDR2 YSYEKL. V lost 0 bases to trimming and J lost 4 bases, with 13 bases between them. The length of the CDR3 is 16 residues. CDR3 amino acids: CASSQDQRRGYNEQFF. The DNA of the CDR3 is TGCGCCAGCAGCCAAGATCAGAGACGGGGGTACAATGAGCAGTTCTTC.

This clonotype was detected only once. Relative to the germline gene, one junction end is altered; a read error may explain this. The genes are TRBV20-1 and TRBJ2-1; D is perhaps TRBD1 (6 bases). CDR3 length: 15 residues. The germline gives CDR1 DFQATT, CDR2 SNEGSKA (reference sequence). The CDR3 region has the DNA TGCAGTCCTAGAGATCTGGGGGCCGATTACAATGAGCAGCTCTTC. Protein sequence: CSPRDLGADYNEQLF.

Points on this clonotype: This CDR3 fails to terminate in the conserved phenylalanine or tryptophan, so it likely reflects a read error. The chain recombines TRBV11-1 with TRBJ1-2; D is possibly TRBD1 (5 bases). The V end was cut by 5 bases, the J end by 4 bases, with 14 bases between. Per the germline V gene, CDR1 is SGHAT and CDR2 is FQDESV (reference sequence). The CDR3 is made up of 14 amino acids. DNA for the CDR3: TGTGCCAGCAGCCCGAACAAGGGGAGCTATGGCTACACCTCC. Its translation is CASSPNKGSYGYTS.

This sequence joins TRBV19 and TRBJ2-7, with a weak D call TRBD1 (7 bases). Germline CDR1 and CDR2: LNHDA and SQIVND (reference sequence). V dropped 1 base and J dropped 3 bases, with 13 bases sitting between them. The CDR3 is made up of 15 amino acids. The CDR3 bases are TGTGCCAGTAGTATAGGCGGGGCAGGGGGCTACGAGCAGTACTTC. This codes for CASSIGGAGGYEQYF.

In this sample, this clonotype turned up many times. The chain is built from TRBV5-1 and TRBJ1-5; no definite D call. Germline-derived CDR1 and CDR2 are SGHRS and YFSETQ. There are 13 residues in the CDR3. V gave up 4 bases and J gave up 5 bases, with 10 bases separating them. The CDR3 bases are TGCGCCAGCAGCCAGGACGGAGATCAGCCCCAGCATTTT. It specifies CASSQDGDQPQHF.

This clonotype was observed a few times. A much larger clone sits a single nucleotide away, making a read error possible. This chain connects TRBV5-6 to TRBJ1-4; perhaps TRBD1 as D (5 bases). Germline CDR1 is SGHDT and CDR2 is YYEEEE. The CDR3 is 14 residues long. Deletions cut 3 bases from V and 8 bases from J, with 14 bases between. Written as DNA, the CDR3 is TGTGCCAGCAGCTCCAGGGAGCGAGGGGAAAAACTGTTTTTT. This codes for CASSSRERGEKLFF.

Only a few counts were recorded for this clonotype. V gene TRBV19 combines with J gene TRBJ2-2, with D perhaps TRBD2 (7 bases). Germline CDR1 is LNHDA and CDR2 is SQIVND (reference sequence). The CDR3 has 18 amino acids. Between the trimmed V and J ends, which lost 8 bases and 4 bases, there was a span of 26 bases. The CDR3 region is CASLYWDYNKGGTGELFF. The CDR3 region has the DNA TGTGCCAGTCTATATTGGGACTACAATAAAGGGGGCACCGGGGAGCTGTTTTTT.

The chain couples TRBV6-6 to TRBJ2-7, with TRBD1 matching 7 bases. This CDR3 is built from 14 residues. CDR1 and CDR2 from the germline V gene are MNHNY and SVGAGI (reference sequence). J was trimmed by 1 base and V by 11 bases; bases with no gene match: 11. CDR3 amino acids: CAGNYSQGSYEQYF. CDR3 in DNA: TGTGCCGGCAATTACTCACAGGGGTCCTACGAGCAGTACTTC.

Points on this clonotype: The junction does not match germline at one end; this may be a read error. The chain couples TRBV5-6 to TRBJ1-5; TRBD1 is a possible D gene (5 bases). CDR1 SGHDT and CDR2 YYEEEE come from the germline V gene. The CDR3 consists of 14 residues. The CDR3 coding sequence is TGTGCCAGCAGCATGGGACGGAACGAGCAGCCACAGCAATTT. Protein product: CASSMGRNEQPQQF.

Notes on this clonotype: An end of the junction differs from the germline gene, which may be a read error. The chain recombines TRBV12-3 or TRBV12-4 with TRBJ1-1; D gene ambiguous. The CDR3 consists of 13 residues. DNA for the CDR3: TGTGTCAGCATCGACACGGCGAACACTGAAGCTTTCTTT. Translation: CVSIDTANTEAFF.

The table lists this clonotype with a count of one. An end of the junction differs from the germline gene, which may be a read error. The J gene is TRBJ2-2, the V gene TRBV4-2, with 13 bases identical to TRBD2. The CDR3 extends over 17 amino acids. Per the germline V gene, CDR1 is LGHNA and CDR2 is YNFKEQ. CDR3 in amino acids: CASSPRLAGGRTGELFF. CDR3 DNA: TGTGCCAGCAGCCCTCGACTAGCGGGGGGCAGGACCGGGGAGCTGTTTTTC.

As regards this clonotype: An end of the junction does not agree with germline; a read error may underlie this. The chain carries TRBV4-1 and TRBJ2-7; 7 bases match TRBD1. CDR1 MGHRA and CDR2 YSYEKL come from the germline V gene. CDR3 size: 16 residues. DNA of the CDR3: TGCGCCAGCAGCCAAGACGAGACAGGGCAGACCCACGAGCCGTACTTC. This gives the protein CASSQDETGQTHEPYF.

Concerning this clonotype: At one end, the junction sequence differs from germline, possibly due to a read error. The CDR3: CASSFTDRDHIQHF. CDR3 DNA: TGTGCCAGCAGCTTCACGGACAGGGATCACATTCAACATTTC. The chain links TRBV11-2 to TRBJ2-4, with 8 bases identical to TRBD1. The germline gives CDR1 SGHAT, CDR2 FQNNGV. The CDR3 has 14 residues.

With respect to this clonotype: No conserved phenylalanine or tryptophan ends this CDR3, so it is likely a read error. The V call is TRBV20-1, the J call TRBJ2-1; no reliable D call. The germline gives CDR1 DFQATT, CDR2 SNEGSKA (reference sequence). The CDR3 is made up of 13 amino acids. In DNA, the CDR3 is TGCAATGCTAGAGATGGTCTTTCGCATGAGCAGTTCCTC. Translated: CNARDGLSHEQFL.

Details on this clonotype: With a much larger clone just one base away, this may be a read error. The genes are TRBV6-2 or TRBV6-3 and TRBJ1-5; a possible D gene is TRBD1 (6 bases). Germline CDR1 reads MNHEY; CDR2 reads SVGEGT. This CDR3 has 13 residues. The DNA of the CDR3 is TGTGCCAGCAGATTGGGGGCGAGTCAGCCCCGGCATTTT. Amino acids: CASRLGASQPRHF.

On this clonotype itself: Likely a read error: the CDR3 ends without its conserved phenylalanine or tryptophan. The chain recombines TRBV28 with TRBJ1-2, with TRBD1 as a possible D gene (6 bases). The CDR3 length is 14 residues. Germline values: CDR1 MDHEN, CDR2 SYDVKM. V gave up 5 bases and J gave up 1 base, with 11 bases separating them. The chain's CDR3 is CASSRTDFNYGYTI. CDR3 DNA: TGTGCCAGCAGTCGGACAGATTTTAACTATGGCTACACCATC.

Concerning this clonotype: One end of the junction does not line up with germline, which may come from a read error. V is TRBV20-1 and J is TRBJ2-3; D is unresolved. The CDR3 extends over 13 amino acids. Per germline, CDR1 DFQATT and CDR2 SNEGSKA (reference sequence). The CDR3 nucleotides read TGCAGCGCTATAGATCTGGGTGCAGATACGCAGTATTTC. Protein sequence: CSAIDLGADTQYF.

Concerning this clonotype itself: A read error may be the cause here, since a much bigger clone is one base away. Lacking the conserved final phenylalanine or tryptophan, this CDR3 likely reflects a read error. This chain connects TRBV10-3 to TRBJ2-5; no reliable D call. Per germline, CDR1 ENHRY and CDR2 SYGVKD. Between the trimmed V and J ends, which lost 0 bases and 2 bases, there was a span of 10 bases. The CDR3 covers 15 residues. CDR3 region: CAISESMAEQETQYV. The CDR3 DNA reads TGTGCCATCAGTGAGTCGATGGCAGAGCAAGAGACCCAGTACGTC.

Worth noting for this clonotype: One junction end disagrees with the germline gene, perhaps due to a read error. This chain links TRBV11-2 with TRBJ2-7; 7 bases fit TRBD2. CDR1 is SGHAT and CDR2 is FQNNGV in the germline V gene. This CDR3 is 15 amino acids long. As DNA, the CDR3 is TGTGCCAGCAACTTAGAGACCAGCGGGAATAGCGAGCAGTACTTC. Translated, it gives CASNLETSGNSEQYF.

Remarks on this clonotype: It may be a read error: a sequence one base away is much more abundant. The J gene is TRBJ2-7, the V gene TRBV6-1; the match to TRBD1 covers 9 bases. The germline gives CDR1 MNHNS, CDR2 SASEGT. There are 15 residues in the CDR3. The CDR3: CASSEIGTGFYERYF. For the CDR3, the DNA is TGTGCCAGCAGTGAAATAGGGACAGGGTTCTACGAGCGGTACTTC.

This clonotype was observed many times. The V and J genes are TRBV6-6 and TRBJ2-7; D may match TRBD1 or TRBD2 (5 bases each). Per the germline V gene, CDR1 is MNHNY and CDR2 is SVGAGI (reference sequence). CDR3 size: 14 residues. V lost 7 bases to trimming and J lost 0 bases, with 13 bases between them. The CDR3 protein is CASTAADTSYEQYF. DNA for the CDR3: TGTGCCAGCACGGCAGCGGACACCTCCTACGAGCAGTACTTC.

This clonotype appeared many times. The J gene is TRBJ2-7, the V gene TRBV6-1, with 7 nucleotides matching TRBD1. The V gene end was trimmed by 3 bases and the J gene end by 3 bases; junction bases not matched to a gene: 11. The germline V gene has CDR1 MNHNS and CDR2 SASEGT. This CDR3 is 16 amino acids long. CDR3 residues: CASSDSAGTEYYEQYF. The CDR3, as DNA: TGTGCCAGCAGTGATTCCGCCGGGACAGAGTACTACGAGCAGTACTTC.

Concerning this clonotype: The germline gene is not matched at one end of the junction; a read error may be the cause. The DNA for the CDR3 is TGTGCCAGCAGCCAAGACAGAACGAACACTGAATCTTTCTTT. Translating it yields CASSQDRTNTESFF. The chain carries TRBV4-1 and TRBJ1-1, with D tentatively TRBD1 (5 bases). The CDR3 sequence is 14 residues long. Looked up from germline, CDR1 is MGHRA and CDR2 is YSYEKL.

Notes on this clonotype: Lacking the conserved final phenylalanine or tryptophan, this CDR3 likely reflects a read error. The genes are TRBV20-1 and TRBJ2-1, with 9 bases fitting TRBD2. In germline, CDR1 is DFQATT, CDR2 SNEGSKA (reference sequence). This CDR3 has 14 residues. CDR3 in amino acids: CGTSSAGGYNEQFS. The CDR3 DNA reads TGCGGTACTAGCTCCGCGGGAGGGTACAATGAGCAGTTCTCC.

As concerns this clonotype: The CDR3 ends on some other residue instead of the conserved phenylalanine or tryptophan, so this is likely a read error. This chain joins TRBV29-1 and TRBJ2-3; 7 bases agree with TRBD2. This CDR3 has 14 amino acids. Germline CDR1 reads SQVTM; CDR2 reads ANQGSEA. J was trimmed by 9 bases and V by 4 bases; bases with no gene match: 13. The CDR3 loop reads CSVGEGGPLKTQYL. CDR3 DNA sequence: TGCAGCGTTGGCGAGGGAGGGCCACTCAAAACGCAGTATTTG.